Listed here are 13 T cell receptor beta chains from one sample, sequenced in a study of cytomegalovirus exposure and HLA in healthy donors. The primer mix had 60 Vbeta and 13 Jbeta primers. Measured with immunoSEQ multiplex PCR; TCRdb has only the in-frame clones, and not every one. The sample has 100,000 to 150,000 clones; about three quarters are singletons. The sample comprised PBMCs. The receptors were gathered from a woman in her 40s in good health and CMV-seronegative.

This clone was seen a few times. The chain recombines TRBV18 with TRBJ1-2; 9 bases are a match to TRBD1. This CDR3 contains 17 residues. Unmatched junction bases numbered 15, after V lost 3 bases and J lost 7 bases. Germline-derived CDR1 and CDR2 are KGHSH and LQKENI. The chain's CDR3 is CASSPSGLGQGFGGYTF. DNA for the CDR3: TGTGCCAGCTCACCTTCGGGTCTGGGACAGGGCTTCGGTGGCTACACCTTC.

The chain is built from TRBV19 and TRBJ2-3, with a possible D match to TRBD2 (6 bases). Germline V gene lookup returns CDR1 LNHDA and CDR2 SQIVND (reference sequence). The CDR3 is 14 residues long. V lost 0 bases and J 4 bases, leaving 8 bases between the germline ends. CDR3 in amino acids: CASSIDGEADTQYF. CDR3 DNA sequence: TGTGCCAGTAGTATAGATGGGGAGGCAGATACGCAGTATTTT.

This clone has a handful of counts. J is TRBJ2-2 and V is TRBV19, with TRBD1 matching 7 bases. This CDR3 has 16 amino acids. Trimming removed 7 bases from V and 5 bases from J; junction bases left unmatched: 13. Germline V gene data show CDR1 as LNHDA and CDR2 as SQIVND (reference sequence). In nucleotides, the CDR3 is TGTGCCAGTAACTTTCTCAGGGGGAGTGGAACCGGGGAGCTGTTTTTT. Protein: CASNFLRGSGTGELFF.

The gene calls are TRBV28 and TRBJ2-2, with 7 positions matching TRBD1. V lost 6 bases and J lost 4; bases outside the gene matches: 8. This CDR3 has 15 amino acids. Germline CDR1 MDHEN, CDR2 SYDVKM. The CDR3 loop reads CASSLTGLGTGELFF. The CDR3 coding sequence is TGTGCCAGCAGCTTGACAGGGTTAGGCACCGGGGAGCTGTTTTTT.

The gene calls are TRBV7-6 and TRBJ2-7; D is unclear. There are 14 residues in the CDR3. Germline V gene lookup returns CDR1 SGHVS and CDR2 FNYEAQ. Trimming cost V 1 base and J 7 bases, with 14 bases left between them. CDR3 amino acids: CASSLGVLPREQYF. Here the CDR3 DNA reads TGTGCCAGCAGCTTAGGCGTACTTCCGCGAGAGCAGTACTTC.

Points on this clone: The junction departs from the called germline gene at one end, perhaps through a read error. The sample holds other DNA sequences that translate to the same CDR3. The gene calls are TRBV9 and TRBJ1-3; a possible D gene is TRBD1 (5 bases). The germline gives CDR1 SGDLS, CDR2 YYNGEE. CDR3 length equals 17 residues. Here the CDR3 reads CASSVAGGLNSGNTIYF. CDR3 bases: TGTGCCAGCAGTGTAGCTGGGGGACTGAACTCTGGAAACACCATATATTTT. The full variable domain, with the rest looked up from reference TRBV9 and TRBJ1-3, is DSGVTQTPKHLITATGQRVTLRCSPRSGDLSVYWYQQSLDQGLQFLIQYYNGEERAKGNILERFSAQQFPDLHSELNLSSLELGDSALYFCASSVAGGLNSGNTIYFGEGSWLTVV.

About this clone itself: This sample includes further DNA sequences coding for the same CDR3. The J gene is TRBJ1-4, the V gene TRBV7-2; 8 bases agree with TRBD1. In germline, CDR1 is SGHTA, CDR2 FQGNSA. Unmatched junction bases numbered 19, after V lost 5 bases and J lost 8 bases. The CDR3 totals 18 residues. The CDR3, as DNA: TGTGCCAGCAGCCTACGCCCAATATGGACAGGGATTCTGGAAAAACTGTTTTTT. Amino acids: CASSLRPIWTGILEKLFF. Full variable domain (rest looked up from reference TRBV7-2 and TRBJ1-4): GAGVSQSPSNKVTEKGKDVELRCDPISGHTALYWYRQSLGQGLEFLIYFQGNSAPDKSGLPSDRFSAERTGGSVSTLTIQRTQQEDSAVYLCASSLRPIWTGILEKLFFGSGTQLSVL.

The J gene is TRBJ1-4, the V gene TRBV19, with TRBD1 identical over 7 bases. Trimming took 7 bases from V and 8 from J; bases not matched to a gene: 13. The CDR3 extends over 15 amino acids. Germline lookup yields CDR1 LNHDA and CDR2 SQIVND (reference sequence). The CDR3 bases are TGTGCCAGTACACTTCAAGGGGGCAGTCGGGAAAAACTGTTTTTT. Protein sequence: CASTLQGGSREKLFF.

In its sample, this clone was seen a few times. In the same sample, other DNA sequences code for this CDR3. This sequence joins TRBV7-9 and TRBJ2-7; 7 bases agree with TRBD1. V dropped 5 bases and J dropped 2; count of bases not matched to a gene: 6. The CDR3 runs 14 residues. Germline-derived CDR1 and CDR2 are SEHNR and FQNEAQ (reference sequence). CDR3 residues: CASSPGQMAYEQYF. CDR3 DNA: TGTGCCAGCAGCCCGGGACAGATGGCCTACGAGCAGTACTTC. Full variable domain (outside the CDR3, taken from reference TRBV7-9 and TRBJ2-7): DTGVSQNPRHKITKRGQNVTFRCDPISEHNRLYWYRQTLGQGPEFLTYFQNEAQLEKSRLLSDRFSAERPKGSFSTLEIQRTEQGDSAMYLCASSPGQMAYEQYFGPGTRLTVT.

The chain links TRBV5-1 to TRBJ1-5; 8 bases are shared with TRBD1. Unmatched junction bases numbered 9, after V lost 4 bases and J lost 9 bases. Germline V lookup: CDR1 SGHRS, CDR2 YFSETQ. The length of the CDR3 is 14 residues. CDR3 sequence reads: CASSPGQGLGPQHF. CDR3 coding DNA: TGCGCCAGCAGCCCCGGACAGGGCCTAGGGCCCCAGCATTTT.

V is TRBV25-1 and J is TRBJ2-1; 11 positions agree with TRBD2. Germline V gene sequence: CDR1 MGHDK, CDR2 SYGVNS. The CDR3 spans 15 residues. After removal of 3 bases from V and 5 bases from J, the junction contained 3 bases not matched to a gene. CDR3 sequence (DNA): TGTGCCAGCAGTGATAGCGGGAGGGCCGACAATGAGCAGTTCTTC. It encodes CASSDSGRADNEQFF. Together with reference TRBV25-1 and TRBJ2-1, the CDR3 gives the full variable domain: EADIYQTPRYLVIGTGKKITLECSQTMGHDKMYWYQQDPGMELHLIHYSYGVNSTEKGDLSSESTVSRIRTEHFPLTLESARPSHTSQYLCASSDSGRADNEQFFGPGTRLTVL.

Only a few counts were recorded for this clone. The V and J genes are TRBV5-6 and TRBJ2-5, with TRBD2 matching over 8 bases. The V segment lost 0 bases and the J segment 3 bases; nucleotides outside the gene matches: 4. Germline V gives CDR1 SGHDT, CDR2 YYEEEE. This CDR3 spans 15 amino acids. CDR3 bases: TGTGCCAGCAGCTTGGCGGGACTAGTAAAAGAGACCCAGTACTTC. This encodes CASSLAGLVKETQYF.

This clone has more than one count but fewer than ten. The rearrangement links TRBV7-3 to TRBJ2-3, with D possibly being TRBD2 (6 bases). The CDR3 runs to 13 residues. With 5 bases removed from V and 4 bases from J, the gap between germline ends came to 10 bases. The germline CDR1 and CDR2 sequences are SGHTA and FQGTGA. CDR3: CASSLGGADTQYF. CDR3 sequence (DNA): TGTGCCAGCAGCCTCGGGGGAGCAGATACGCAGTATTTT.